Each of the 26 T cell receptor beta chains below was sequenced from the same sample in a study of blood T cell repertoires in COVID-19. The method was immunoSEQ multiplex PCR; TCRdb's version includes in-frame clones alone and lacks a portion of them. The repertoire consists of fewer than 180,000 clones, with around 90% occurring once and the leading ten covering roughly 4%. The sequenced sample was peripheral blood. These receptors came from a woman in her sixties or seventies with active or convalescent COVID-19.

This clone was seen more than once but under ten times. V and J are TRBV27 and TRBJ1-6, with a tentative D call TRBD1 (6 bases). Germline V gives CDR1 MNHEY, CDR2 SMNVEV (reference sequence). The ends were cut back, 5 bases at V and 10 bases at J, with 15 bases in the middle. The CDR3 runs to 14 residues. This CDR3 reads CASSPMTGPSPLHF. The CDR3 region has the DNA TGTGCCAGCAGTCCGATGACAGGTCCCTCACCCCTCCACTTT.

CDR3 amino acids: CASSLRGVSLYEQYF. CDR3 sequence (DNA): TGTGCCAGCAGTCTCCGGGGGGTCTCCCTCTACGAGCAGTACTTC. The V call is TRBV27, the J call TRBJ2-7; TRBD2 agrees at 7 bases. The germline V gene has CDR1 MNHEY and CDR2 SMNVEV (reference sequence). After removal of 5 bases from V and 3 bases from J, the junction contained 10 bases not matched to a gene. The length of the CDR3 is 15 residues.

The chain carries TRBV19 and TRBJ1-6, with D perhaps matching TRBD1 (5 bases). The CDR3 runs to 15 residues. V was clipped by 3 bases and J by 10 bases, with 16 bases between them. The germline gives CDR1 LNHDA, CDR2 SQIVND (reference sequence). The CDR3 loop is CASSMFPQGESPLHF. CDR3 in DNA: TGTGCCAGTAGTATGTTTCCTCAGGGCGAATCACCCCTCCACTTT. Together with reference TRBV19 and TRBJ1-6, the CDR3 gives the full variable domain: DGGITQSPKYLFRKEGQNVTLSCEQNLNHDAMYWYRQDPGQGLRLIYYSQIVNDFQKGDIAEGYSVSREKKESFPLTVTSAQKNPTAFYLCASSMFPQGESPLHFGNGTRLTVT.

The gene calls are TRBV7-9 and TRBJ2-7; 10 positions match TRBD1. CDR1 and CDR2 (germline): SEHNR, FQNEAQ (reference sequence). Germline trimming cut 7 bases from V and 3 bases from J; bases unmatched to any gene: 6. This CDR3 spans 14 amino acids. Here the CDR3 reads CASTRTGGNYEQYF. DNA of the CDR3: TGTGCCAGCACTAGGACAGGGGGGAACTACGAGCAGTACTTC.

The chain carries TRBV12-3 or TRBV12-4 and TRBJ1-6; no clear D. The CDR3 has 13 amino acids. Trimming removed 7 bases from V and 10 bases from J, with 14 bases in between. The CDR3 loop reads CASTLLPGSPLHF. The DNA for the CDR3 is TGTGCCAGCACTCTTCTTCCGGGGTCACCCCTCCACTTT.

The chain couples TRBV9 to TRBJ2-5; 12 nucleotides align to TRBD2. This CDR3 is built from 17 residues. Germline loops: CDR1 SGDLS, CDR2 YYNGEE. After removal of 3 bases from V and 1 base from J, the junction contained 7 bases not matched to a gene. The CDR3 spells CASSASGLAGFQETQYF. The DNA for the CDR3 is TGTGCCAGCAGCGCCTCGGGACTAGCGGGCTTCCAAGAGACCCAGTACTTC.

With regard to this clone: The same CDR3 is also encoded by other DNA sequences in this sample. The gene calls are TRBV2 and TRBJ1-2, with D possibly matching TRBD1 (5 bases). The CDR3 sequence is 12 residues long. Germline CDR1 and CDR2: SNHLY and FYNNEI. V was shortened by 3 bases and J by 4 bases, with 6 bases between the two germline ends. The CDR3 DNA sequence: TGTGCCAGCAGTGAGGACACCTATGGCTACACCTTC. This encodes CASSEDTYGYTF.

The CDR3 DNA sequence: TGTGCCAGCAGCTTAAAGTTCCGGGGGGACCTCTACAATGAGCAGTTCTTC. This gives the protein CASSLKFRGDLYNEQFF. This sequence joins TRBV7-8 and TRBJ2-1; 7 positions agree with TRBD2. Unmatched junction bases numbered 10, after V lost 2 bases and J lost 3 bases. The germline V gene has CDR1 SGHVS and CDR2 FQNEAQ. CDR3 length: 17 residues.

This clone was picked up a small number of times. This sequence joins TRBV11-2 and TRBJ2-3; 8 nucleotides align to TRBD2. Per germline, CDR1 SGHAT and CDR2 FQNNGV. This CDR3 has 14 residues. Germline trimming cut 1 base from V and 4 bases from J; bases unmatched to any gene: 1. Written as DNA, the CDR3 is TGTGCCAGCAGCTTAGGCGGGGGGCCAGATACGCAGTATTTT. Translating it yields CASSLGGGPDTQYF. Together with reference TRBV11-2 and TRBJ2-3, the CDR3 gives the full variable domain: EAGVAQSPRYKIIEKRQSVAFWCNPISGHATLYWYQQILGQGPKLLIQFQNNGVVDDSQLPKDRFSAERLKGVDSTLKIQPAKLEDSAVYLCASSLGGGPDTQYFGPGTRLTVL.

The chain has TRBV7-9 and TRBJ1-5; no firm D call. V was trimmed by 5 bases and J by 5 bases, leaving 10 bases between them. CDR3 length equals 13 residues. The V gene's germline CDR1 is SEHNR and CDR2 FQNEAQ (reference sequence). The CDR3 reads CASSPFEDQPQHF. The CDR3, as DNA: TGTGCCAGCAGCCCCTTTGAGGATCAGCCCCAGCATTTT. Full variable domain (outside the CDR3, taken from reference TRBV7-9 and TRBJ1-5): DTGVSQNPRHKITKRGQNVTFRCDPISEHNRLYWYRQTLGQGPEFLTYFQNEAQLEKSRLLSDRFSAERPKGSFSTLEIQRTEQGDSAMYLCASSPFEDQPQHFGDGTRLSIL.

The gene calls are TRBV25-1 and TRBJ1-4, with no clear D. CDR1 MGHDK and CDR2 SYGVNS come from the germline V gene. This CDR3 region has 15 residues. Between the trimmed V and J ends, which lost 3 bases and 3 bases, there was a span of 11 bases. CDR3 region: CASSEHREPNEKLFF. CDR3 bases: TGTGCCAGCAGTGAGCACCGGGAACCTAATGAAAAACTGTTTTTT.

This rearrangement joins TRBV6-5 to TRBJ1-2; 11 bases are a match to TRBD1. Germline V gene sequence: CDR1 MNHEY, CDR2 SVGAGI. CDR3 size: 14 residues. The ends lost 7 bases at V and 5 bases at J; junction bases unmatched: 6. The CDR3 sequence: CASKPGQGVYGYTF. The CDR3 DNA follows: TGTGCCAGCAAGCCGGGACAGGGGGTATATGGCTACACCTTC.

The CDR3 loop reads CASQGTGIDTEAFF. The DNA of the CDR3 is TGTGCCAGCCAGGGGACAGGGATCGACACTGAAGCTTTCTTT. The chain recombines TRBV6-6 with TRBJ1-1, with 9 positions matching TRBD1. Trimming took 8 bases from V and 3 from J; bases not matched to a gene: 7. The germline CDR1 and CDR2 sequences are MNHNY and SVGAGI (reference sequence). The CDR3 has 14 amino acids.

CDR3 DNA: TGTGCCTGGGATGAGCAGGGAGGAGAAAAACTGTTTTTT. Protein sequence: CAWDEQGGEKLFF. This sequence joins TRBV30 and TRBJ1-4; maybe TRBD1 (5 bases). V was cut by 5 bases and J by 8 bases, with 15 bases left in between. The CDR3 runs to 13 residues. The germline V gene has CDR1 GTSNPN and CDR2 SVGIG (reference sequence).

The CDR3 coding sequence is TGTGCCAGCAGCGAAAGGACAGGGGGGAGTTACCTGACTTTC. Residues: CASSERTGGSYLTF. J is TRBJ2-6 and V is TRBV7-2; 10 bases match TRBD1. J was trimmed by 15 bases and V by 5 bases; bases with no gene match: 10. This CDR3 is built from 14 residues. Germline V gene sequence: CDR1 SGHTA, CDR2 FQGNSA.

The chain is built from TRBV18 and TRBJ2-1, with D possibly matching TRBD2 (5 bases). Trimming removed 2 bases at V and 6 bases at J, with 8 bases between. This CDR3 has 13 amino acids. Germline V lookup: CDR1 KGHSH, CDR2 LQKENI. The CDR3 protein is CASSPAGVNEQFF. The CDR3 DNA is TGTGCCAGCTCACCAGCCGGGGTCAATGAGCAGTTCTTC.

This chain connects TRBV5-4 to TRBJ1-2, with 8 nucleotides matching TRBD1. V shed 3 bases and J 0 bases; nucleotides not matched to a gene: 7. Germline values: CDR1 SGHNT, CDR2 YYREEE (reference sequence). CDR3 length: 16 amino acids. CDR3 DNA sequence: TGTGCCAGCAGCTCCGGGACAGGCTACGCTAACTATGGCTACACCTTC. Translated, it gives CASSSGTGYANYGYTF.

The V gene is TRBV4-3, the J gene TRBJ2-4, with a possible D match to TRBD1 (5 bases). This CDR3 region has 15 residues. Between the trimmed V and J ends, which lost 0 bases and 2 bases, there was a span of 8 bases. Germline V gene data show CDR1 as LGHNA and CDR2 as YSLEER. CDR3 in amino acids: CASSQDRGTKNIQYF. The CDR3 region has the DNA TGCGCCAGCAGCCAAGATAGGGGAACCAAAAACATTCAGTACTTC.

The chain has TRBV4-3 and TRBJ2-1; D is uncertain. Germline V gene sequence: CDR1 LGHNA, CDR2 YSLEER. V shed 0 bases and J shed 7 bases, with 7 bases lying between them. The CDR3 spans 13 residues. The CDR3 loop reads CASSQDTANEQFF. The CDR3 nucleotides read TGCGCCAGCAGCCAAGATACTGCTAATGAGCAGTTCTTC.

The J gene is TRBJ2-7, the V gene TRBV7-6, with 8 bases matching TRBD1. V dropped 7 bases and J dropped 2; count of bases not matched to a gene: 10. The V gene's germline CDR1 is SGHVS and CDR2 FNYEAQ. The CDR3 runs 15 residues. The DNA of the CDR3 is TGTGCCAGCACCCAGGGGGCGGAATCAACCTACGAGCAGTACTTC. Its translation: CASTQGAESTYEQYF.

The count of this clone is one. The gene calls are TRBV19 and TRBJ1-2; tentatively, D is TRBD1 (5 bases). The CDR3 is 13 residues long. Per germline, CDR1 LNHDA and CDR2 SQIVND (reference sequence). Trimming stripped 4 bases from V and 0 bases from J, with 6 bases between. The CDR3 protein is CASSKTANYGYTF. Written as DNA, the CDR3 is TGTGCCAGTAGTAAGACAGCTAACTATGGCTACACCTTC. Full variable domain (remainder filled in from reference TRBV19 and TRBJ1-2): DGGITQSPKYLFRKEGQNVTLSCEQNLNHDAMYWYRQDPGQGLRLIYYSQIVNDFQKGDIAEGYSVSREKKESFPLTVTSAQKNPTAFYLCASSKTANYGYTFGSGTRLTVV.

The chain has TRBV10-3 and TRBJ2-3; 9 nucleotides align to TRBD2. V lost 3 bases and J lost 3; bases outside the gene matches: 10. Germline V gene lookup returns CDR1 ENHRY and CDR2 SYGVKD. The CDR3 length is 17 residues. The CDR3 protein is CAISDIAGGGATDTQYF. The CDR3, as DNA: TGTGCCATCAGTGATATTGCAGGCGGGGGGGCAACAGATACGCAGTATTTT.

This chain joins TRBV18 and TRBJ2-1; 11 bases match TRBD2. From germline, CDR1 is KGHSH and CDR2 LQKENI. This CDR3 comprises 15 residues. Unmatched junction bases numbered 5, after V lost 3 bases and J lost 7 bases. CDR3 residues: CASSPSGGAVNEQFF. CDR3 sequence (DNA): TGTGCCAGCTCACCTAGCGGGGGGGCCGTAAATGAGCAGTTCTTC.

This sequence joins TRBV21-1 and TRBJ1-2; the D call of TRBD1 is as the table states it, not checked on the DNA. TRBV21-1 constitutes a pseudogene. The CDR3 sequence is 17 residues long. Here the CDR3 DNA reads TGTGCCAGCAGCAAAGCGCCTATGGGGCAGATCCTCTATGGCTACACCTTC. Translating it yields CASSKAPMGQILYGYTF.

V and J are TRBV3-1 (or the pseudogene TRBV3-2) and TRBJ2-4, with 8 bases that match TRBD2. Looked up from germline, CDR1 is LGHDT and CDR2 is YNNKEL (reference sequence). The ends lost 4 bases at V and 6 bases at J; junction bases unmatched: 8. This CDR3 spans 15 amino acids. CDR3 nucleotide sequence: TGTGCCAGCAGCCCCTCGCCGGGGGGGCCAAACATTCAGTACTTC. Translated: CASSPSPGGPNIQYF.

The V and J genes are TRBV25-1 and TRBJ2-3, with 8 positions matching TRBD2. V dropped 6 bases and J dropped 5; count of bases not matched to a gene: 4. In germline, CDR1 is MGHDK, CDR2 SYGVNS. The CDR3 runs 13 residues. This CDR3 is CASSGGAVDTQYF. CDR3 sequence (DNA): TGTGCCAGCAGCGGGGGGGCAGTAGATACGCAGTATTTT.